These T cell receptor beta chains were read from a single sample in a study of T cell responses to AZD1222 COVID-19 vaccine. Measured with immunoSEQ multiplex PCR; TCRdb has only the in-frame clones, and not every one. The sample lists more than 45,000 clones; around 84% were seen once. Specimen: peripheral blood, collected on day 0 of AZD1222 vaccination. Receptor source: an adult in good health. Both conserved end residues are trimmed from each CDR3. D genes are given only for firm matches.

D gene	J gene	V gene	CDR3 protein
TRBD2	TRBJ2-1	TRBV27	ASTLLAGEANEQF
TRBD1	TRBJ1-1	TRBV6-5	ASSYAGTGNTEAF
-	TRBJ1-6	TRBV27	ASSLIRDPPSPLH
TRBD1	TRBJ1-5	TRBV24-1	ATSGPGQGVAQPQH
TRBD1	TRBJ1-5	TRBV11-2	ASSRGQGDQPQH
-	TRBJ1-1	TRBV10-3	AISGGGHTEAF
TRBD1	TRBJ1-4	TRBV3-1/TRBV3-2	ASRLRDRGEKLF
-	TRBJ1-4	TRBV5-6	ASSFSLQGGEKLF
TRBD2	TRBJ2-1	TRBV7-2	ASSGLAIYNEQF
-	TRBJ2-5	TRBV20-1	SASGGTIGEETQY
-	TRBJ2-2	TRBV2	ASRSQQTGELF
-	TRBJ2-3	TRBV5-1	ASSLDPGTDTQY
-	TRBJ2-2	TRBV28	ASFPNTGELF
-	TRBJ1-1	TRBV5-4	ASSLGSTNTEAF
TRBD2	TRBJ2-7	TRBV27	ASSRLAGGYEQY
TRBD1	TRBJ2-7	TRBV28	ASSPPGGPSYEQY
TRBD2	TRBJ2-5	TRBV3-1/TRBV3-2	ASSQLAGSKTVTQY
TRBD2	TRBJ2-1	TRBV10-3	AISGGGRLDEQF
-	TRBJ2-5	TRBV7-9	ASSLTERQETQY
-	TRBJ2-1	TRBV7-9	ASSLAEIYYNEQF
-	TRBJ2-2	TRBV28	ASTPGAGETGELF
TRBD2	TRBJ2-3	TRBV5-8	ASSLGLAGDAQY
-	TRBJ1-1	TRBV25-1	ASTGVTEAF
-	TRBJ1-5	TRBV28	AIPLTRGSNQPQH
TRBD1	TRBJ2-2	TRBV5-5	ASIFRQGIKSGELF
TRBD1	TRBJ2-2	TRBV6-5	ASRDRANTGELF
-	TRBJ1-6	TRBV7-9	ASSLVRDDSPLH